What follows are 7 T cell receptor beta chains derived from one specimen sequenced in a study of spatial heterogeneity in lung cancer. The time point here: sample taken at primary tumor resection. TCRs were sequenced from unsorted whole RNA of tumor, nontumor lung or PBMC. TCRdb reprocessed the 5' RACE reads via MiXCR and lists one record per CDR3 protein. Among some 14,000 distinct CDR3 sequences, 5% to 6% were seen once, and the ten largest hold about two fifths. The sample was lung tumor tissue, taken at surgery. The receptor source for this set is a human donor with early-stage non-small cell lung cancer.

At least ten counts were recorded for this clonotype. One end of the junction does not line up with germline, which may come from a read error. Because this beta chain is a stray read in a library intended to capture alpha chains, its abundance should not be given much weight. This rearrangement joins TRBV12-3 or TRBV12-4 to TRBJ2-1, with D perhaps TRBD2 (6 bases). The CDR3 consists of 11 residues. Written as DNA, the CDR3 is TGTGCCAGCAGTCTAGCGTTTGAGCAGTTCTTC. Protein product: CASSLAFEQFF.

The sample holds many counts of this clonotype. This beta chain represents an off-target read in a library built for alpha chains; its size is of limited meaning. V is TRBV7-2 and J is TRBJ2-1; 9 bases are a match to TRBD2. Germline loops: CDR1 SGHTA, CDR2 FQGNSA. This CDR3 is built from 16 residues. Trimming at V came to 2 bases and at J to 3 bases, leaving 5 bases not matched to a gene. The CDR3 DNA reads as TGTGCCAGCAGCTTATATGGCGGGAGGGGCTACAATGAGCAGTTCTTC. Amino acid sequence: CASSLYGGRGYNEQFF.

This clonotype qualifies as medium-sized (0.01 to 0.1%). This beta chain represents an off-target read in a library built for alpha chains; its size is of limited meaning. As DNA, the CDR3 is TGCAGTGCTAGACTAGGGGGCACAGATACGCAGTATTTT. Its protein is CSARLGGTDTQYF. The chain links TRBV20-1 to TRBJ2-3; D may be TRBD1 (5 bases). CDR3 length equals 13 residues. The V gene's germline CDR1 is DFQATT and CDR2 SNEGSKA (reference sequence). Deletions cut 2 bases from V and 1 base from J, with 7 bases between.

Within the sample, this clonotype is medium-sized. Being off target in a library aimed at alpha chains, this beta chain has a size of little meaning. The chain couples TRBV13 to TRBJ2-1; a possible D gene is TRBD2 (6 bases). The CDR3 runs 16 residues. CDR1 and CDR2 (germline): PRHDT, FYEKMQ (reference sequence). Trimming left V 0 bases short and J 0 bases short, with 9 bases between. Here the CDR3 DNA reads TGTGCCAGCAGCTTAGGCCCCGGGAGCTCCTACAATGAGCAGTTCTTC. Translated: CASSLGPGSSYNEQFF.

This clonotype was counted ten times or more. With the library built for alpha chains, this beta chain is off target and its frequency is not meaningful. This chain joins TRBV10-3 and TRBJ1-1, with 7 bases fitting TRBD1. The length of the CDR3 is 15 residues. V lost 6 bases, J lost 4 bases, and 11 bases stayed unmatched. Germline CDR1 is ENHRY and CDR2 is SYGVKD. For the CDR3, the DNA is TGTGCCATCAGGCAACGACAGGGAAAGGTCACTGAAGCTTTCTTT. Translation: CAIRQRQGKVTEAFF.

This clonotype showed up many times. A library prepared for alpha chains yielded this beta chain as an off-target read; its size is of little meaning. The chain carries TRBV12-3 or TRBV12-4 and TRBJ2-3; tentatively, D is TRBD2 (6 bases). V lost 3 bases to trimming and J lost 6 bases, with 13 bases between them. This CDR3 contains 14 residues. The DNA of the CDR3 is TGTGCCAGCAGTTTCGTGGGGAGGACCGATACGCAGTATTTT. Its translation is CASSFVGRTDTQYF.

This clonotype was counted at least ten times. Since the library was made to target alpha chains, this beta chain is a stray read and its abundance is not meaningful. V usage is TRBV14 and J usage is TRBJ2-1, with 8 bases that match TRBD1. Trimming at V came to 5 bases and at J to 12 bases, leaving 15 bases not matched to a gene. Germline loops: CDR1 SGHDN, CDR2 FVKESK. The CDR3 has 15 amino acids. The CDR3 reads CASSNLDREGLGQFF. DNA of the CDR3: TGTGCCAGCAGCAACTTGGACAGGGAAGGATTAGGGCAGTTCTTC. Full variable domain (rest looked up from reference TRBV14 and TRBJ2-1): EAGVTQFPSHSVIEKGQTVTLRCDPISGHDNLYWYRRVMGKEIKFLLHFVKESKQDESGMPNNRFLAERTGGTYSTLKVQPAELEDSGVYFCASSNLDREGLGQFFGPGTRLTVL.